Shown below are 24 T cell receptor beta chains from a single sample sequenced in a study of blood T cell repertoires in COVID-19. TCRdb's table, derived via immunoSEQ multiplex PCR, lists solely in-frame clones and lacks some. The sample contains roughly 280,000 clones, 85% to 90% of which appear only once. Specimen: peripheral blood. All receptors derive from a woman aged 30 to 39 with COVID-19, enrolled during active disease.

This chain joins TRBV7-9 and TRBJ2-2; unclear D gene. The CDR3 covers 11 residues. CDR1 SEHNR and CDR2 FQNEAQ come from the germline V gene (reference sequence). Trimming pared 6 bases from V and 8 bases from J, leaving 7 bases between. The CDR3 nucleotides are TGTGCCAGCAGTCCCCCAGGGGAGCTGTTTTTT. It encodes CASSPPGELFF.

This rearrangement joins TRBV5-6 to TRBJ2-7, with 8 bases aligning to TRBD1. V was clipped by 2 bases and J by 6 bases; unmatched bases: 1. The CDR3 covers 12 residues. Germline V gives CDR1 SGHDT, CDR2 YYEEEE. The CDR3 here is CASSFRGREQYF. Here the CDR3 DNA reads TGTGCCAGCAGCTTCAGGGGGCGCGAGCAGTACTTC.

CDR3 loop: CASSGQGWQNSPLHF. The CDR3 region has the DNA TGCGCCAGCAGCGGGCAGGGATGGCAAAATTCACCCCTCCACTTT. This rearrangement joins TRBV5-1 to TRBJ1-6; tentatively, D is TRBD1 (5 bases). Germline-derived CDR1 and CDR2 are SGHRS and YFSETQ. The V and J ends lost 4 bases and 7 bases respectively, with 15 bases between them. The CDR3 sequence is 15 residues long.

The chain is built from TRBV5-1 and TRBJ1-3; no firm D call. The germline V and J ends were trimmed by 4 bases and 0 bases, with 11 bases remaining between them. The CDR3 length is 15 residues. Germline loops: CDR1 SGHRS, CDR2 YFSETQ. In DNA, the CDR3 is TGCGCCAGCAGCCAGGCCCCCTTCTCTGGAAACACCATATATTTT. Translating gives CASSQAPFSGNTIYF.

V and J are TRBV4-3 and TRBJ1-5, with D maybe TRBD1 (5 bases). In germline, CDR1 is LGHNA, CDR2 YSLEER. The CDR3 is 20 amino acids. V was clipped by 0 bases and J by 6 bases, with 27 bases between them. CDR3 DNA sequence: TGCGCCAGCAGCCAAGATGTCCTGGCGCGGGGGAGGTTAATAAGTCAGCCCCAGCATTTT. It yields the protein CASSQDVLARGRLISQPQHF.

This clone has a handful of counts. The DNA of the CDR3 is TGTGCCAGCAGTCGGACTAGCGGCATGAACACCGGGGAGCTGTTTTTT. Protein product: CASSRTSGMNTGELFF. The chain is built from TRBV28 and TRBJ2-2, with 10 bases matching TRBD2. This CDR3 contains 16 residues. The junction had 4 bases not matched to a gene; V was cut back by 5 bases and J by 1 base. CDR1 and CDR2 from the germline V gene are MDHEN and SYDVKM.

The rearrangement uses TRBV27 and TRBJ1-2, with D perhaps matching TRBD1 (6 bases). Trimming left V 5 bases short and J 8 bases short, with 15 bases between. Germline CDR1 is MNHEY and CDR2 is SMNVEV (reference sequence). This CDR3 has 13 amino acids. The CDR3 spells CASSPGHPVGYTF. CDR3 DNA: TGTGCCAGCAGTCCGGGACACCCTGTAGGCTACACCTTC.

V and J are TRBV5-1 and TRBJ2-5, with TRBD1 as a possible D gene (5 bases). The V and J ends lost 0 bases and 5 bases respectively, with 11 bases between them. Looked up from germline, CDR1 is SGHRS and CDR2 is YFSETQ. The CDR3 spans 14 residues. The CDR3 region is CASSLEQGGETQYF. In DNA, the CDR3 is TGCGCCAGCAGCTTGGAGCAGGGTGGGGAGACCCAGTACTTC.

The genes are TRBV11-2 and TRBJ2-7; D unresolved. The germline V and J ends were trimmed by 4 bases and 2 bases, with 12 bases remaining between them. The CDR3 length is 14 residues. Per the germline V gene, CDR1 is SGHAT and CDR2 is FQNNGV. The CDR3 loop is CASSSDWVAYEQYF. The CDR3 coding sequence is TGTGCCAGCAGCTCTGACTGGGTTGCCTACGAGCAGTACTTC.

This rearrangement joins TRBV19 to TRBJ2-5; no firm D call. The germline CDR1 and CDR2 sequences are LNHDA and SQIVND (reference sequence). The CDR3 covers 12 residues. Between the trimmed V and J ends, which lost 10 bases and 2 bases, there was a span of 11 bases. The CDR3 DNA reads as TGTGCCACCCGAGGTGCACAAGAGACCCAGTACTTC. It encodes CATRGAQETQYF.

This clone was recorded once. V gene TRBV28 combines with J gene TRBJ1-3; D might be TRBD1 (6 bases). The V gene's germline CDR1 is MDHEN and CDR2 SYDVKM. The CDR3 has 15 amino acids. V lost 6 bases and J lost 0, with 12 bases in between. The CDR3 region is CASSNPTGSGNTIYF. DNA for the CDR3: TGTGCCAGCAGCAACCCGACAGGCTCTGGAAACACCATATATTTT.

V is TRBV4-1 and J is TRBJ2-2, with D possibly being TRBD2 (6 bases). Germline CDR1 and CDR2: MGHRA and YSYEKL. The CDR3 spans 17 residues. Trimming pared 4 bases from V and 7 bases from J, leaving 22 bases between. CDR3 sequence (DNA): TGCGCCAGCAGCCGCAACTTTCTAGCGTATAGGGGCGGGGAGCTGTTTTTT. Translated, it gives CASSRNFLAYRGGELFF.

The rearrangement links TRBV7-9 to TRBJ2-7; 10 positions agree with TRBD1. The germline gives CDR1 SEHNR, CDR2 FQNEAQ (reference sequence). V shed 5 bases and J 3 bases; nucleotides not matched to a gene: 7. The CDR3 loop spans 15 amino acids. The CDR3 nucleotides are TGTGCCAGCAGCCTGGGACAGGGGTTAGACTACGAGCAGTACTTC. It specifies CASSLGQGLDYEQYF.

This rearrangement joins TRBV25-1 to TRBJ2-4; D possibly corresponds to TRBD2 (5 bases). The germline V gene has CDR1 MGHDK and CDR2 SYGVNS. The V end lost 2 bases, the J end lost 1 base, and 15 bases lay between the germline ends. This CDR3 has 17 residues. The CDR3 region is CASSEPGSSEAKNIQYF. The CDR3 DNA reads TGTGCCAGCAGTGAACCGGGGTCTAGTGAGGCCAAAAACATTCAGTACTTC.

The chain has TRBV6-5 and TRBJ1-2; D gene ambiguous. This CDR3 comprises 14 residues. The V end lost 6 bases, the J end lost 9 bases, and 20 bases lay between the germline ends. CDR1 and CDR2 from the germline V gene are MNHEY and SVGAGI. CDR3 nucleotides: TGTGCCAGCAGCTCCCCCAGGCCTCCCAGTAGCTACACCTTC. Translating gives CASSSPRPPSSYTF.

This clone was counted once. CDR3 DNA sequence: TGTGCCAGCAGTTCCCCCGGGACAGGGGGCGGAGGCTACACCTTC. Protein product: CASSSPGTGGGGYTF. The V call is TRBV28, the J call TRBJ1-2, with 12 bases matching TRBD1. V lost 4 bases and J lost 8; bases outside the gene matches: 8. Germline lookup yields CDR1 MDHEN and CDR2 SYDVKM. The CDR3 sequence is 15 residues long.

The CDR3 DNA follows: TGTGCCAGCAGCCGGGCGGGCAGCCAAGAGACCCAGTACTTC. It specifies CASSRAGSQETQYF. This chain links TRBV4-2 with TRBJ2-5; a possible D gene is TRBD2 (5 bases). Germline loops: CDR1 LGHNA, CDR2 YNFKEQ. V lost 4 bases and J 1 base, leaving 10 bases between the germline ends. CDR3 length: 14 residues.

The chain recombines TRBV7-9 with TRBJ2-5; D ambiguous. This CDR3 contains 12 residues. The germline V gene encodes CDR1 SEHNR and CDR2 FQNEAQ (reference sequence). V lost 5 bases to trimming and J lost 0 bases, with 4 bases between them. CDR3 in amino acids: CASSLYQETQYF. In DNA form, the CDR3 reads TGTGCCAGCAGCCTATACCAAGAGACCCAGTACTTC.

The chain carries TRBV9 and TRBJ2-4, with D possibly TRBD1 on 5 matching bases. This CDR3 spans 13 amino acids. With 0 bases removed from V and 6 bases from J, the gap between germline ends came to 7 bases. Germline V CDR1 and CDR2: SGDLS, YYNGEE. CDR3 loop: CASSVDQGNIQYF. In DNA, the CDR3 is TGTGCCAGCAGCGTAGATCAGGGAAACATTCAGTACTTC.

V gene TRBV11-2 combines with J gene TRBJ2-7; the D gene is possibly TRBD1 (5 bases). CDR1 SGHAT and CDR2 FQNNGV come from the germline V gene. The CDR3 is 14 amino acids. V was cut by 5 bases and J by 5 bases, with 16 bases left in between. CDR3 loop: CASSRQPPPNEQYF. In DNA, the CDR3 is TGTGCCAGCAGCCGACAGCCGCCCCCCAACGAGCAGTACTTC.

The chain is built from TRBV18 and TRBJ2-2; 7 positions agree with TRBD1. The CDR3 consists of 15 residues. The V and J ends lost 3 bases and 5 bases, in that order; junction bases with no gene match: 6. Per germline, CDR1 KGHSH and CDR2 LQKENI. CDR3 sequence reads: CASSPRQGDTGELFF. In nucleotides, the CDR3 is TGTGCCAGCTCACCCCGTCAGGGGGATACCGGGGAGCTGTTTTTT.

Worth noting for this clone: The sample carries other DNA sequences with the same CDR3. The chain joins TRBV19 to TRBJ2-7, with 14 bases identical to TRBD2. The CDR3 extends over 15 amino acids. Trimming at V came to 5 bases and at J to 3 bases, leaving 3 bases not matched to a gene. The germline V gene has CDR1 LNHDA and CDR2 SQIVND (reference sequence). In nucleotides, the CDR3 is TGTGCCAGTAGTCCGGGACTAGCGGGAGTCTACGAGCAGTACTTC. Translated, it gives CASSPGLAGVYEQYF.

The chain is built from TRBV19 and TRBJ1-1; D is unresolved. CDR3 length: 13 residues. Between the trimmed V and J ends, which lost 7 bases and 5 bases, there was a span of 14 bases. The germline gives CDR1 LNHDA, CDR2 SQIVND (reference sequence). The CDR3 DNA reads TGTGCCAGTACCTCGGCAGGCCAAACTGAAGCTTTCTTT. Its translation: CASTSAGQTEAFF.

The CDR3 region is CASSSAGNSNQPQHF. In DNA, the CDR3 is TGTGCCAGCAGTTCAGCGGGGAATAGCAATCAGCCCCAGCATTTT. The chain employs TRBV7-2 and TRBJ1-5; no definite D call. CDR3 length: 15 amino acids. Germline CDR1 reads SGHTA; CDR2 reads FQGNSA. Trimming pared 6 bases from V and 0 bases from J, leaving 12 bases between.